The clone carrying this T cell receptor (beta chain) was recorded only once. TCRdb's copy holds only in-frame clones and misses some; the assay was immunoSEQ multiplex PCR. The repertoire holds roughly 260,000 clones, with approximately 90% as singletons. This entry is derived from a study of blood T cell repertoires in COVID-19. Study context: Material from acute and convalescent COVID-19 was sourced from the United States, Italy and Spain.

CDR1 MNHEY and CDR2 SMNVEV come from the germline V gene (reference sequence). The V and J ends lost 3 bases and 7 bases, in that order; junction bases with no gene match: 4. The CDR3 totals 14 residues. The genes are TRBV27 and TRBJ1-4; 8 bases line up with TRBD1. Material: PBMCs or T cells enriched from blood (not recorded which). This clonotype originated in a woman in her thirties with acute COVID-19. CDR3 amino acids: CASSFGQGFEKLFF. The CDR3 nucleotides are TGTGCCAGCAGTTTTGGACAGGGTTTTGAAAAACTGTTTTTT.